The rows below give T cell receptor beta chains drawn from one sample of a study of vaccination and CD4 T cells after COVID-19. In TCRdb, the PCR reads were re-called with MiXCR into one record per CDR3 protein. The data hold about 11,000 distinct CDR3 sequences, with approximately 30% observed a single time. Which antigens these TCRs recognize remains unknown. What was sequenced was CD4+ T cells from blood, cultured in vitro. Every receptor here comes from a human donor in good health. CDR3s include the opening cysteine and the closing phenylalanine or tryptophan. A D gene is named only where the DNA matches it firmly. Part of the rows lack a size; the others show once, few, many or a class for expanded clones.

clone_size: .
d_call: TRBD1
j_call: TRBJ1-6
v_call: TRBV9
cdr3_nt: TGTGCCAGCAGCGTAGCCAACAGGGGATTAAATTCACCCCTCCACTTT
cdr3_aa: CASSVANRGLNSPLHF

clone_size: few
d_call: TRBD1
j_call: TRBJ2-5
v_call: TRBV7-2
cdr3_nt: TGTGCCAGCAGCCGACAGGGGGCCGCCGAGACCCAGTACTTC
cdr3_aa: CASSRQGAAETQYF

clone_size: few
d_call: .
j_call: TRBJ2-7
v_call: TRBV28
cdr3_nt: TGTGCCAGCAGTCAGAATACCTACGAGCAGTACTTC
cdr3_aa: CASSQNTYEQYF

clone_size: few
d_call: TRBD1
j_call: TRBJ1-1
v_call: TRBV11-2
cdr3_nt: TGTGCCAGCAGCCCTCGACAGGGGGGCAACACTGAAGCTTTCTTT
cdr3_aa: CASSPRQGGNTEAFF

clone_size: .
d_call: .
j_call: TRBJ2-1
v_call: TRBV29-1
cdr3_nt: TGCAGCGTTAGCCAAGCGCTGAGCTCCTACAATGAGCAGTTCTTC
cdr3_aa: CSVSQALSSYNEQFF

clone_size: .
d_call: TRBD1
j_call: TRBJ1-6
v_call: TRBV20-1
cdr3_nt: TGCAGTGCTAGACGGGACAGAAATAATTCACCCCTCCACTTT
cdr3_aa: CSARRDRNNSPLHF

clone_size: few
d_call: .
j_call: TRBJ2-3
v_call: TRBV27
cdr3_nt: TGTGCCAGCAGTTTTGGGCCCATCACAGATACGCAGTATTTT
cdr3_aa: CASSFGPITDTQYF

clone_size: .
d_call: TRBD2
j_call: TRBJ2-1
v_call: TRBV6-2/TRBV6-3
cdr3_nt: TGTGCCAGCAGTTACTCCATACTAGCGGGAGAGGACAATGAGCAGTTCTTC
cdr3_aa: CASSYSILAGEDNEQFF

clone_size: .
d_call: TRBD1
j_call: TRBJ2-7
v_call: TRBV27
cdr3_nt: TGTGCCAGCAGTAGGGGACAGGGGGCCCACGAGCAGTACTTC
cdr3_aa: CASSRGQGAHEQYF

clone_size: few
d_call: .
j_call: TRBJ2-2
v_call: TRBV6-2/TRBV6-3
cdr3_nt: TGTGCCAGCTATACGAGGGGCACCGGGGAGCTGTTTTTT
cdr3_aa: CASYTRGTGELFF

clone_size: .
d_call: .
j_call: TRBJ1-2
v_call: TRBV12-3/TRBV12-4
cdr3_nt: TGTGCCAGCAGTTTACGGGTGGGGGGCTATGGCTACACCTTC
cdr3_aa: CASSLRVGGYGYTF

clone_size: .
d_call: .
j_call: TRBJ2-5
v_call: TRBV18
cdr3_nt: TGTGCCAGCTCACCCGACCCCCCGGTCCTACCAGGGGAGACCCAGTACTTC
cdr3_aa: CASSPDPPVLPGETQYF

clone_size: medium-sized
d_call: .
j_call: TRBJ2-1
v_call: TRBV6-4
cdr3_nt: TGTGCCAGCAGTGACTTGGCTACTAGTGACAATGAGCAGTTCTTC
cdr3_aa: CASSDLATSDNEQFF

clone_size: .
d_call: TRBD2
j_call: TRBJ2-7
v_call: TRBV7-2
cdr3_nt: TGTGCCAGCAGCTTAGATTGGGGGACTAGCTACGAGCAGTACTTC
cdr3_aa: CASSLDWGTSYEQYF

clone_size: few
d_call: TRBD1
j_call: TRBJ2-5
v_call: TRBV27
cdr3_nt: TGTGCCAGCAGTTTGCGGACAGGGGGCCTCGAGACCCAGTACTTC
cdr3_aa: CASSLRTGGLETQYF

clone_size: .
d_call: .
j_call: TRBJ2-7
v_call: TRBV11-2
cdr3_nt: TGTGCCAGCAGCTTAGGAGGGGGTGCCATCGAGCAGTACTTC
cdr3_aa: CASSLGGGAIEQYF

clone_size: few
d_call: .
j_call: TRBJ1-5
v_call: TRBV20-1
cdr3_nt: TGCAGTGCTAGCAGGGGAGGGGTCATCAATCAGCCCCAGCATTTT
cdr3_aa: CSASRGGVINQPQHF

clone_size: few
d_call: TRBD1
j_call: TRBJ1-1
v_call: TRBV20-1
cdr3_nt: TGCAGTGCTCACAGGGGTGGCACTGAAGCTTTCTTT
cdr3_aa: CSAHRGGTEAFF

clone_size: .
d_call: TRBD2
j_call: TRBJ2-3
v_call: TRBV2
cdr3_nt: TGTGCCAGCAGTGAAGGGAAACTAGCGGGTGGGGCAGATACGCAGTATTTT
cdr3_aa: CASSEGKLAGGADTQYF

clone_size: .
d_call: .
j_call: TRBJ2-7
v_call: TRBV7-2
cdr3_nt: TGTGCCAACAGCTTAGTTTACGAGCAGTACTTC
cdr3_aa: CANSLVYEQYF

clone_size: .
d_call: .
j_call: TRBJ2-7
v_call: TRBV4-3
cdr3_nt: TGCGCCAGCAGCCCCGACGGAAATAGCGGAGCCTACGAGCAGTACTTC
cdr3_aa: CASSPDGNSGAYEQYF

clone_size: .
d_call: .
j_call: TRBJ2-5
v_call: TRBV7-9
cdr3_nt: TGTGCCAGCAGTCCCGGGGAGACCCAGTACTTC
cdr3_aa: CASSPGETQYF

clone_size: .
d_call: TRBD1
j_call: TRBJ2-5
v_call: TRBV6-1
cdr3_nt: TGTGCCAGCAGGGACCTGGGACAGAAAAAAGAGACCCAGTACTTC
cdr3_aa: CASRDLGQKKETQYF

clone_size: few
d_call: .
j_call: TRBJ2-7
v_call: TRBV5-1
cdr3_nt: TGCGCCAGCCGCCGACAGGAGTCCTACGAGCAGTACTTC
cdr3_aa: CASRRQESYEQYF

clone_size: few
d_call: .
j_call: TRBJ2-5
v_call: TRBV6-5
cdr3_nt: TGTGCCAGCAGTTACTCGGGGACGAGGGACGGGACCCAGTACTTC
cdr3_aa: CASSYSGTRDGTQYF

clone_size: few
d_call: TRBD1
j_call: TRBJ2-6
v_call: TRBV12-3/TRBV12-4
cdr3_nt: TGTGCCAGCAGCCCGGACAGGGCTGGGGCCAACGTCCTGACTTTC
cdr3_aa: CASSPDRAGANVLTF

clone_size: .
d_call: .
j_call: TRBJ2-3
v_call: TRBV29-1
cdr3_nt: TGCAGCGTTGTGGCAGTTAGCACAGATACGCAGTATTTT
cdr3_aa: CSVVAVSTDTQYF

clone_size: .
d_call: TRBD2
j_call: TRBJ2-7
v_call: TRBV9
cdr3_nt: TGTGCCAGCAGCCCCGGGACTAGCGGCTACTACGAGCAGTACTTC
cdr3_aa: CASSPGTSGYYEQYF

clone_size: few
d_call: .
j_call: TRBJ2-7
v_call: TRBV20-1
cdr3_nt: TGCAGTGCTAGCATACTCAGGGTTGACTCCGAGCAGTACTTC
cdr3_aa: CSASILRVDSEQYF

clone_size: .
d_call: .
j_call: TRBJ1-1
v_call: TRBV29-1
cdr3_nt: TGCAGCGCTATCGCCGGGTGGACTGAAGCTTTCTTT
cdr3_aa: CSAIAGWTEAFF

clone_size: .
d_call: TRBD1
j_call: TRBJ2-3
v_call: TRBV7-3
cdr3_nt: TGTGCCAGCAGCTTAAGAGGGGGCGCGGTGGATACGCAGTATTTT
cdr3_aa: CASSLRGGAVDTQYF

clone_size: .
d_call: .
j_call: TRBJ2-7
v_call: TRBV6-1
cdr3_nt: TGTGCCAGCAGGCGACTACGTGGGGAGCAGTACTTC
cdr3_aa: CASRRLRGEQYF

clone_size: few
d_call: .
j_call: TRBJ1-5
v_call: TRBV6-1
cdr3_nt: TGTGCCAGCGGACGATGGAGCAATCAGCCCCAGCATTTT
cdr3_aa: CASGRWSNQPQHF

clone_size: .
d_call: .
j_call: TRBJ2-1
v_call: TRBV20-1
cdr3_nt: TGCAGTGCACTAGAAGGCAGTAGCTCCTACAATGAGCAGTTCTTC
cdr3_aa: CSALEGSSSYNEQFF

clone_size: few
d_call: TRBD1
j_call: TRBJ2-3
v_call: TRBV6-4
cdr3_nt: TGTGCCAGCAGACCGGGACAGGGGGAGACAGATACGCAGTATTTT
cdr3_aa: CASRPGQGETDTQYF

clone_size: few
d_call: TRBD2
j_call: TRBJ2-1
v_call: TRBV27
cdr3_nt: TGTGCCAGCAGAGGACTAGCGGGATCGAATGAGCAGTTCTTC
cdr3_aa: CASRGLAGSNEQFF

clone_size: few
d_call: .
j_call: TRBJ1-5
v_call: TRBV6-1
cdr3_nt: TGTGCCAGCACCCACCGCGGGACACCCAATCAGCCCCAGCATTTT
cdr3_aa: CASTHRGTPNQPQHF

clone_size: .
d_call: .
j_call: TRBJ1-1
v_call: TRBV30
cdr3_nt: TGTGCCTGGAGTGTATGGGGGGGCCCGATGAACACTGAAGCTTTCTTT
cdr3_aa: CAWSVWGGPMNTEAFF

clone_size: .
d_call: .
j_call: TRBJ2-7
v_call: TRBV9
cdr3_nt: TGTGCCAGCAGCGTAGTTCTCGGAGCCGAGCAGTACTTC
cdr3_aa: CASSVVLGAEQYF

clone_size: .
d_call: .
j_call: TRBJ1-1
v_call: TRBV12-3/TRBV12-4
cdr3_nt: TGTGCCAGCCGCCTATTGAGGGGGGAAGCTTTCTTT
cdr3_aa: CASRLLRGEAFF

clone_size: .
d_call: .
j_call: TRBJ2-7
v_call: TRBV20-1
cdr3_nt: TGCAGTGCTAGAGATCAGGTCGCGACTCGCGATTCCTACGAGCAGTACTTC
cdr3_aa: CSARDQVATRDSYEQYF

clone_size: few
d_call: .
j_call: TRBJ2-5
v_call: TRBV15
cdr3_nt: TGTGCCACCAGCAGACCCAGGGGACAAGAGACCCAGTACTTC
cdr3_aa: CATSRPRGQETQYF

clone_size: .
d_call: .
j_call: TRBJ2-3
v_call: TRBV7-9
cdr3_nt: TGTGCCAGCAGTTCCATCGGGGCGACAGATACGCAGTATTTT
cdr3_aa: CASSSIGATDTQYF